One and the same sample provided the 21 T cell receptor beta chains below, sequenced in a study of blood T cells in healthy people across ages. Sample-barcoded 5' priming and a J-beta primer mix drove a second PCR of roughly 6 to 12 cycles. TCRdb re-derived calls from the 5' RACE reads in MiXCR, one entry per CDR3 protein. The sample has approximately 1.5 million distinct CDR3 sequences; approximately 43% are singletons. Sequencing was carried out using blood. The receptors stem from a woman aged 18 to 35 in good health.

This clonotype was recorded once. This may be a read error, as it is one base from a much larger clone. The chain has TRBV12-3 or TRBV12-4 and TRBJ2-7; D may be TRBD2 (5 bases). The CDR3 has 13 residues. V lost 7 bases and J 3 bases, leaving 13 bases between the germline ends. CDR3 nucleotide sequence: TGTGCCAGCAACCCCGGACTGAACTACGAGCAGTACTTC. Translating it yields CASNPGLNYEQYF.

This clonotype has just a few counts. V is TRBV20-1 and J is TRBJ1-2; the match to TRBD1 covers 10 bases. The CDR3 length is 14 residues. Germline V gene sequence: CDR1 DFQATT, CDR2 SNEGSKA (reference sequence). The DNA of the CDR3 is TGCAGCGCCTACCGGGACAGGGGAGTCTATGGCTACACCTTC. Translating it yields CSAYRDRGVYGYTF.

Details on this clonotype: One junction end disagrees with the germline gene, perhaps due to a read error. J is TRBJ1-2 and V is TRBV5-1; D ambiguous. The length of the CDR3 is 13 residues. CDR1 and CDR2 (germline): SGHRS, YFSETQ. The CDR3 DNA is TGCGCCAGCATCTTGGAGAGACTCGGGGGCTACACCTTC. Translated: CASILERLGGYTF.

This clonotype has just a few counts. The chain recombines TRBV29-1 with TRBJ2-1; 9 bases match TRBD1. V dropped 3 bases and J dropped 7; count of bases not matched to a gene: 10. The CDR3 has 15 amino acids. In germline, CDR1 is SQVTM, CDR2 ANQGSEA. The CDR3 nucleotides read TGCAGCGTTGACCGCGGAATGACAGGGGGAAATGAGCAGTTCTTC. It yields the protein CSVDRGMTGGNEQFF.

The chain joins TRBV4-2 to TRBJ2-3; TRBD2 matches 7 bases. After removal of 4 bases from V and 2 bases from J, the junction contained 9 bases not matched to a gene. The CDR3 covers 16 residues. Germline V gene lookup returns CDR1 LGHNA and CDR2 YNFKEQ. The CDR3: CASSPMGLRLTDTQYF. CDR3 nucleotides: TGTGCCAGCAGCCCAATGGGACTAAGGCTCACAGATACGCAGTATTTT.

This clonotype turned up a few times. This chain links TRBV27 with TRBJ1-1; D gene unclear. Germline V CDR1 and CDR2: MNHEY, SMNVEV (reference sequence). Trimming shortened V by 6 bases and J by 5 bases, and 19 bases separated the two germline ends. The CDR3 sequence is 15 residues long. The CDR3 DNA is TGTGCCAGCAGCTTAGAGGGCTTCGGCGGGACTGAAGCTTTCTTT. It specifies CASSLEGFGGTEAFF.

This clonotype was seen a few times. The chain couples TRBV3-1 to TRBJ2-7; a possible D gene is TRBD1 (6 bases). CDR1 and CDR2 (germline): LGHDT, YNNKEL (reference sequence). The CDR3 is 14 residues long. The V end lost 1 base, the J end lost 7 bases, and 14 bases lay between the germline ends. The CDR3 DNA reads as TGTGCCAGCAGCCAAGTTGGACAGCCTACGGAGCAGTACTTC. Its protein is CASSQVGQPTEQYF.

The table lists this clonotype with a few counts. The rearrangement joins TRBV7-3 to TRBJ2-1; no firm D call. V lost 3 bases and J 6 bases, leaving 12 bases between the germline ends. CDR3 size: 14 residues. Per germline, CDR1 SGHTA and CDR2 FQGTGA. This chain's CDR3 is CASSFHGEFNEQFF. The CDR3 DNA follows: TGTGCCAGCAGCTTTCATGGGGAATTCAATGAGCAGTTCTTC. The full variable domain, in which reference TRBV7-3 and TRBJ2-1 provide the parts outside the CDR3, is GAGVSQTPSNKVTEKGKYVELRCDPISGHTALYWYRQSLGQGPEFLIYFQGTGAADDSGLPNDRFFAVRPEGSVSTLKIQRTERGDSAVYLCASSFHGEFNEQFFGPGTRLTVL.

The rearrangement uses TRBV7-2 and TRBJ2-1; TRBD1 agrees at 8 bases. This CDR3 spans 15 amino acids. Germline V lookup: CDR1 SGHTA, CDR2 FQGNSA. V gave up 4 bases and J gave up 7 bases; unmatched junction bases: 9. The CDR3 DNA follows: TGTGCCAGCAGCTCCTGGACAGGGCGGCCTAATGAGCAGTTCTTC. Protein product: CASSSWTGRPNEQFF.

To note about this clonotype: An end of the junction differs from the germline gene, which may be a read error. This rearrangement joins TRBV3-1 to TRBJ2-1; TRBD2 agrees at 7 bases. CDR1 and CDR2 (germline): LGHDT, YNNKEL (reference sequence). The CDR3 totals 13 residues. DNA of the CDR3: TGTGCCAGCAGCCGGGGACTACACAATGGGCAGTTCTTC. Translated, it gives CASSRGLHNGQFF.

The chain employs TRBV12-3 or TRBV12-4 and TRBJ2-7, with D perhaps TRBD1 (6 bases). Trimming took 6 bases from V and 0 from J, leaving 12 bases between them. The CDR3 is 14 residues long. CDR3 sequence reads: CASRPYRDSYEQYF. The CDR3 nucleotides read TGTGCCAGCAGACCTTACAGGGACTCCTACGAGCAGTACTTC.

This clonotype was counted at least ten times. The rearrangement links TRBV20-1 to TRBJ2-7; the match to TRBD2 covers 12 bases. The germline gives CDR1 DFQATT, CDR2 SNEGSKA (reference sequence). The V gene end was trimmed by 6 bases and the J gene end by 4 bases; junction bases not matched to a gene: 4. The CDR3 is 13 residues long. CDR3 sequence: CSAPTSGSYEQYF. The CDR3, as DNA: TGCAGTGCCCCGACTAGCGGGAGTTACGAGCAGTACTTC.

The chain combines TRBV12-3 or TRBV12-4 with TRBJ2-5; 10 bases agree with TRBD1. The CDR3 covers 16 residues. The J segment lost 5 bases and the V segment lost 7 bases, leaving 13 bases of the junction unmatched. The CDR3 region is CASTLTGGVGRETQYF. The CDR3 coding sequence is TGTGCCAGCACCCTGACAGGGGGCGTCGGTAGGGAGACCCAGTACTTC.

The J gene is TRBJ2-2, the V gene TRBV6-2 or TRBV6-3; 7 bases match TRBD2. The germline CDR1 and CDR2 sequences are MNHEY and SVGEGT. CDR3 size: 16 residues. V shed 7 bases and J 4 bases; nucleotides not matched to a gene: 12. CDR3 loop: CASKYSPGGGTGELFF. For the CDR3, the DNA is TGTGCCAGCAAGTATAGCCCTGGGGGGGGCACCGGGGAGCTGTTTTTT.

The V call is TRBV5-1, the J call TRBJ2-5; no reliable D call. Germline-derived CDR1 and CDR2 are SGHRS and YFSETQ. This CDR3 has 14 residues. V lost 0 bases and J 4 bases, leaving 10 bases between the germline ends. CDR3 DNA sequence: TGCGCCAGCAGCTTGGGGGCCCTCCGAGAGACCCAGTACTTC. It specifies CASSLGALRETQYF.

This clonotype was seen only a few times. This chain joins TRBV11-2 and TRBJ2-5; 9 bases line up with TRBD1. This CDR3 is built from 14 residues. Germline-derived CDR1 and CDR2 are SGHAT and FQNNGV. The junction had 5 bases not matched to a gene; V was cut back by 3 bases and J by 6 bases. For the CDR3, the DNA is TGTGCCAGCAGCTTGGGACAGGGACTGCAGACCCAGTACTTC. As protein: CASSLGQGLQTQYF.

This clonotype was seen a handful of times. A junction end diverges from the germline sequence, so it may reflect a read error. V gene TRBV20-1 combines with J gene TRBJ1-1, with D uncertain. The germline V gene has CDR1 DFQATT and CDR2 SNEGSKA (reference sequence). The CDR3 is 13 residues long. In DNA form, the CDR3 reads TGCAGTGCTAGTCTTGGGCCGGCCACTGAGGCTTTCTTT. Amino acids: CSASLGPATEAFF.

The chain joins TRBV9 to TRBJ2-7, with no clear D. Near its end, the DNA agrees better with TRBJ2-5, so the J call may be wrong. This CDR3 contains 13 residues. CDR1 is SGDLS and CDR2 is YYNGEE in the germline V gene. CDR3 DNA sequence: TGTGCCAGCAGCGGGCTAGAGGAAGAGACCCAGTACTTC. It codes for CASSGLEEETQYF.

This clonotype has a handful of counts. Written as DNA, the CDR3 is TGCAGCGTCGAAACTCGTTCAGAGACCCAGTACTTC. Its protein product is CSVETRSETQYF. This chain joins TRBV29-1 and TRBJ2-5, with D unresolved. CDR1 is SQVTM, CDR2 ANQGSEA, per germline. The V and J ends lost 6 bases and 4 bases respectively, with 12 bases between them. This CDR3 contains 12 residues. Full variable domain (missing parts from reference TRBV29-1 and TRBJ2-5): SAVISQKPSRDICQRGTSLTIQCQVDSQVTMMFWYRQQPGQSLTLIATANQGSEATYESGFVIDKFPISRPNLTFSTLTVSNMSPEDSSIYLCSVETRSETQYFGPGTRLLVL.

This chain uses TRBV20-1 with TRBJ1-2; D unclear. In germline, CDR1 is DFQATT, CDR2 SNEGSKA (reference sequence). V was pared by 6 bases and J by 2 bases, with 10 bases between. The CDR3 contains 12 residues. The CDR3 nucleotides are TGCAGTGCCACACGGGCGAACTATGGCTACACCTTC. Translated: CSATRANYGYTF.

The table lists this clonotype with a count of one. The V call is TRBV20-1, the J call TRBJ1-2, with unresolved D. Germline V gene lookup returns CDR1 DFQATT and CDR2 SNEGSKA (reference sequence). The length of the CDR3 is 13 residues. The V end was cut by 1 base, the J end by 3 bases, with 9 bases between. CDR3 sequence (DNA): TGCAGTGCTAGAGTCGGAGAACACTATGGCTACACCTTC. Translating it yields CSARVGEHYGYTF.